The T cell receptor (beta chain) under discussion was sequenced for a study of blood T cell repertoires in COVID-19. Study-wide background: Sources were T cells, B-cell-depleted T cells, or PBMCs; the material itself was cDNA or gDNA.

Germline loops: CDR1 SGHNT, CDR2 YENEEA. The J segment lost 0 bases and the V segment lost 4 bases, leaving 8 bases of the junction unmatched. The CDR3 consists of 18 residues. Original handling: How many nucleated cells were present was estimated from reference gene primer amplification. TCRdb keeps only in-frame clones here, not all; method: immunoSEQ multiplex PCR. The V and J calls and clone size come from that table; D and trimming were worked out from the DNA. The profile shows about 300,000 clones, just under 90% of them singletons. The chain is built from TRBV11-3 and TRBJ2-1, with TRBD2 identical over 11 bases. This receptor was obtained from a woman in her twenties or thirties with COVID-19, enrolled during active disease. Sequenced: peripheral blood. CDR3 nucleotide sequence: TGTGCCAGCAGCTCCTTGGGACTAGCGGCCACCTCCTACAATGAGCAGTTCTTC. Amino acids: CASSSLGLAATSYNEQFF.